The clone carrying this TCR beta chain was recorded many times. The antigen is unknown. Trimming removed 8 bases from V and 0 bases from J, with 13 bases in between. The CDR3 has 14 residues. Germline CDR1 is ENHRY and CDR2 is SYGVKD. These data originate in a study of early T cells in non-severe SARS-CoV-2 infection. Study conclusions and caveats: A preference for anti-spike CD8 responses marked VDJdb matching, which missed private and CD4 specificities.

The library protocol tagged individual cDNA molecules with unique molecular identifiers. Each CDR3 protein is one row after TCRdb ran MiXCR on the 5' RACE reads. This sample has about 52,000 distinct CDR3 sequences, with 8% to 13% found just once. The rearrangement uses TRBV10-3 and TRBJ1-2; D not certain. This TCR came from an adult who was a healthcare worker with PCR-confirmed SARS-CoV-2 infection or an uninfected control (not recorded which). Sequences were obtained from whole blood. The CDR3 DNA follows: TGTGCCATCCAGTCACGCGACACTAACTATGGCTACACCTTC. It is translated as CAIQSRDTNYGYTF.